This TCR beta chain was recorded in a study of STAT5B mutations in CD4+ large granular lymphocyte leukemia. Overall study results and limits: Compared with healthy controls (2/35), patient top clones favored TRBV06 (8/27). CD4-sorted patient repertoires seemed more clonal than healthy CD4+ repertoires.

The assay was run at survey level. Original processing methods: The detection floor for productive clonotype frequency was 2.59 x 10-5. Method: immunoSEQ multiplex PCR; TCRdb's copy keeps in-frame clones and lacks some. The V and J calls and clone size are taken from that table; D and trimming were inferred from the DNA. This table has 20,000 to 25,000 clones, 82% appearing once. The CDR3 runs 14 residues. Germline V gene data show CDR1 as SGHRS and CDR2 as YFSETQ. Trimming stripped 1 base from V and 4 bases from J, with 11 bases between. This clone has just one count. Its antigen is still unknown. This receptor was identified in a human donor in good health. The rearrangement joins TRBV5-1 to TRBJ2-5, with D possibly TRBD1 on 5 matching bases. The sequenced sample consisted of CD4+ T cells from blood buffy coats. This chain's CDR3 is CASSLSDQGETQYF. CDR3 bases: TGCGCCAGCAGCTTGTCTGACCAGGGAGAGACCCAGTACTTC.